A single TCR beta chain is shown here with its context. Its matching antigen is unknown. The CDR3 covers 13 residues. Germline V CDR1 and CDR2: SGHRS, YFSETQ. V was pared by 0 bases and J by 3 bases, with 6 bases between. This sample was included in a study of T cell responses to AZD1222 COVID-19 vaccine. Study at large: Second-dose intervals of approximately 4 or approximately 12 weeks were pooled.

The data were produced by immunoSEQ multiplex PCR, yet TCRdb's version contains in-frame clones alone and is incomplete. The sample shows under 200,000 clones, over 90% of them seen only once. Regarding the study as a whole: Increases in Spike-specific TCR breadth and depth were seen after two AZD1222 doses. Repertoires were collected only later (after the peak T cell response had occurred). Among vaccine-associated CD4 TCRs, coverage spanned spike, with dominance at 160-218 and 743-854.

J is TRBJ2-5 and V is TRBV5-1; maybe TRBD1 (5 bases). The specimen comprised peripheral blood, sampled on day 0 of AZD1222 vaccination. This TCR was recovered from an adult in good health. CDR3 residues: CASSLEQEETQYF. For the CDR3, the DNA is TGCGCCAGCAGCTTGGAACAGGAAGAGACCCAGTACTTC. Full variable domain (outside the CDR3, taken from reference TRBV5-1 and TRBJ2-5): KAGVTQTPRYLIKTRGQQVTLSCSPISGHRSVSWYQQTPGQGLQFLFEYFSETQRNKGNFPGRFSGRQFSNSRSEMNVSTLELGDSALYLCASSLEQEETQYFGPGTRLLVL.